What follows are 13 T cell receptor beta chains derived from one specimen sequenced in a study of blood T cell repertoires in COVID-19. Repertoires were generated with immunoSEQ multiplex PCR, while TCRdb's copy carries only in-frame clones and drops some. The sample records over 200,000 clones, roughly 86% being singletons. Material: peripheral blood. Source of these receptors: a woman between 50 and 59 years old with acute or convalescent COVID-19.

This clone was picked up one time. The CDR3 nucleotides are TGTGCCATCCTAAGGGGCGGAGATACCGGGGAGCTGTTTTTT. This encodes CAILRGGDTGELFF. This rearrangement joins TRBV24-1 to TRBJ2-2; weak D call: TRBD1 (5 bases). Germline V CDR1 and CDR2: KGHDR, SFDVKD. The CDR3 spans 14 residues. V dropped 11 bases and J dropped 5 bases, with 17 bases sitting between them.

J is TRBJ2-1 and V is TRBV7-3; 7 bases line up with TRBD2. The germline CDR1 and CDR2 sequences are SGHTA and FQGTGA. The CDR3 is 16 amino acids. The V segment lost 3 bases and the J segment 6 bases; nucleotides outside the gene matches: 11. This chain's CDR3 is CASSFVKGGSPNEQFF. CDR3 in DNA: TGTGCCAGCAGCTTCGTTAAAGGCGGGAGCCCCAATGAGCAGTTCTTC.

The CDR3: CASSKATSGRQAYEQYF. The CDR3 DNA sequence: TGTGCCAGCAGCAAAGCTACTAGCGGGAGGCAAGCCTACGAGCAGTACTTC. The V call is TRBV21-1, the J call TRBJ2-7; TRBD2, as called in the table, went unchecked against the DNA. TRBV21-1 is a documented pseudogene. The CDR3 loop spans 17 amino acids.

The DNA of the CDR3 is TGTGCCAGCAGACCACTGGTGGGACTAGCGGGATACTACGAGCAGTACTTC. It yields the protein CASRPLVGLAGYYEQYF. This rearrangement joins TRBV28 to TRBJ2-7; 13 nucleotides match TRBD2. Trimming took 6 bases from V and 3 from J; bases not matched to a gene: 11. The CDR3 totals 17 residues. CDR1 is MDHEN, CDR2 SYDVKM, per germline.

The chain is built from TRBV7-2 and TRBJ1-2; TRBD1 is a possible D gene (6 bases). The germline V gene has CDR1 SGHTA and CDR2 FQGNSA. CDR3 size: 15 residues. V dropped 1 base and J dropped 7 bases, with 16 bases sitting between them. The CDR3 bases are TGTGCCAGCAGCTTAGATGCGGCACCCAGGGGTGGCTACACCTTC. The encoded protein is CASSLDAAPRGGYTF.

The chain is built from TRBV28 and TRBJ1-3, with D unresolved. The CDR3 has 17 residues. CDR1 and CDR2 from the germline V gene are MDHEN and SYDVKM. Trimming left V 2 bases short and J 0 bases short, with 14 bases between. The CDR3 DNA is TGTGCCAGCAGTTTACCATATAGACAAACCTCTGGAAACACCATATATTTT. As protein: CASSLPYRQTSGNTIYF.

The chain is built from TRBV4-1 and TRBJ2-7; 9 bases match TRBD2. The germline CDR1 and CDR2 sequences are MGHRA and YSYEKL. This CDR3 comprises 17 residues. Unmatched junction bases numbered 13, after V lost 5 bases and J lost 2 bases. The CDR3 region has the DNA TGCGCCAGCAGCTCACAAAGGCTAGCGGGACTTACCTACGAGCAGTACTTC. This translates into CASSSQRLAGLTYEQYF.

The chain employs TRBV30 and TRBJ2-7; D is uncertain. Trimming shortened V by 5 bases and J by 1 base, and 9 bases separated the two germline ends. Germline V CDR1 and CDR2: GTSNPN, SVGIG (reference sequence). This CDR3 is built from 12 residues. CDR3 in amino acids: CAWARQSYEQYF. DNA for the CDR3: TGTGCCTGGGCTAGGCAGTCCTACGAGCAGTACTTC.

This clone has only a few counts. The V and J genes are TRBV5-1 and TRBJ1-6; D unclear. The CDR3 sequence is 13 residues long. Trimming removed 2 bases from V and 7 bases from J, with 7 bases in between. The germline V gene encodes CDR1 SGHRS and CDR2 YFSETQ. The CDR3 spells CASSFYENSPLHF. The CDR3 DNA follows: TGCGCCAGCAGCTTCTACGAGAATTCACCCCTCCACTTT. Full variable domain (remainder filled in from reference TRBV5-1 and TRBJ1-6): KAGVTQTPRYLIKTRGQQVTLSCSPISGHRSVSWYQQTPGQGLQFLFEYFSETQRNKGNFPGRFSGRQFSNSRSEMNVSTLELGDSALYLCASSFYENSPLHFGNGTRLTVT.

The DNA for the CDR3 is TGTGCCAGTAGACGGGGGACAGAACGGGACATTCAGTACTTC. It yields the protein CASRRGTERDIQYF. V gene TRBV19 combines with J gene TRBJ2-4, with D possibly being TRBD1 (7 bases). The ends were cut back, 6 bases at V and 8 bases at J, with 17 bases in the middle. The CDR3 sequence is 14 residues long. Per the germline V gene, CDR1 is LNHDA and CDR2 is SQIVND (reference sequence).

The J gene is TRBJ2-7, the V gene TRBV19; weak D call: TRBD1 (6 bases). The CDR3 extends over 13 amino acids. Germline V lookup: CDR1 LNHDA, CDR2 SQIVND (reference sequence). V was cut by 3 bases and J by 4 bases, with 10 bases left in between. Here the CDR3 reads CASSMSRGYEQYF. The CDR3 DNA reads as TGTGCCAGTAGTATGTCCAGGGGTTACGAGCAGTACTTC.

The chain combines TRBV4-1 with TRBJ1-5, with a weak D call TRBD1 (6 bases). The CDR3 sequence is 16 residues long. Germline V lookup: CDR1 MGHRA, CDR2 YSYEKL. The V end was cut by 3 bases, the J end by 4 bases, with 16 bases between. The CDR3 region has the DNA TGCGCCAGCAGCCAGCGTTTTCAGGGGCTAAATCAGCCCCAGCATTTT. Its protein product is CASSQRFQGLNQPQHF.

The chain links TRBV5-1 to TRBJ2-5, with TRBD2 matching over 9 bases. The CDR3 is made up of 14 amino acids. Germline CDR1 and CDR2: SGHRS and YFSETQ. V was clipped by 4 bases and J by 4 bases; unmatched bases: 5. The DNA of the CDR3 is TGCGCCAGCAGCCCTTCAGCGGGGGGAGAGACCCAGTACTTC. It codes for CASSPSAGGETQYF.